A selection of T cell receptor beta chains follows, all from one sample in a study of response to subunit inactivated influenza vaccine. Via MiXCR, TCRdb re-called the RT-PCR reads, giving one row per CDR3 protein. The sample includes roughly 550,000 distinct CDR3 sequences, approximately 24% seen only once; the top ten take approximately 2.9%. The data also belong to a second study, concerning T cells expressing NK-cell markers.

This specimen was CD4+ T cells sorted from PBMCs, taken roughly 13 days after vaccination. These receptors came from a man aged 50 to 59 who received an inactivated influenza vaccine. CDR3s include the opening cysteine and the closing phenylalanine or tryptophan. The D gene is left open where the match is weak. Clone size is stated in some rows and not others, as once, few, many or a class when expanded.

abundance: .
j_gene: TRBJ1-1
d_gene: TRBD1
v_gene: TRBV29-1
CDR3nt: TGCAGCGCTGACAGGGAGAACACTGAAGCTTTCTTT
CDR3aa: CSADRENTEAFF

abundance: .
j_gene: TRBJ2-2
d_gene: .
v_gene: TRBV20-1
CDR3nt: TGCAGTGCTACCCGAGGCAGCGGCACCGGGGAGCTGTTTTTT
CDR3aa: CSATRGSGTGELFF

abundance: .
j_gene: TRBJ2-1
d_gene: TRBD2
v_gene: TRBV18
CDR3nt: TGTGCCAGCTCAGGATGGACTAGCGGGAAGGGGATGTACAATGAGCAGTTCTTC
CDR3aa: CASSGWTSGKGMYNEQFF

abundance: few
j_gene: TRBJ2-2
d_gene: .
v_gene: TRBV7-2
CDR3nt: TGTGCCAGCAGATCATTCGGCGGAGCGAACACCGGGGAGCTGTTTTTT
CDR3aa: CASRSFGGANTGELFF

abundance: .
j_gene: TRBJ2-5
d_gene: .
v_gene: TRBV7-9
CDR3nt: TGTGCCAGCAGCTTAAAGGCCGAGACCCAGTACTTC
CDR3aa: CASSLKAETQYF

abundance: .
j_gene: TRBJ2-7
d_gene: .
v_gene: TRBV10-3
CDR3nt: TGTGCCACCGCAGGGTCAGGGAGAGACTACGAGCAGTACTTC
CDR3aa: CATAGSGRDYEQYF

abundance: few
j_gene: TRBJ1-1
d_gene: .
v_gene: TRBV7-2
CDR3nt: TGTGCCAGCAGCCACCGGACGGGCGGCGCTGAAGCTTTCTTT
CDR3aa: CASSHRTGGAEAFF

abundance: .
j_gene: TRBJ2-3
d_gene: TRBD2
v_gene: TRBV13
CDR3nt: TGTGCCAGCAGCTTAGTTAGGGGACTAGCGGGAGAGGGGTTACCTCGAACGCAGTATTTT
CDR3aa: CASSLVRGLAGEGLPRTQYF

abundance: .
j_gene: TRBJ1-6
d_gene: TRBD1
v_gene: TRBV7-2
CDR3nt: TGTGCCAGCAGCGACAGGGCGAATAATTCACCCCTCCACTTT
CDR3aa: CASSDRANNSPLHF

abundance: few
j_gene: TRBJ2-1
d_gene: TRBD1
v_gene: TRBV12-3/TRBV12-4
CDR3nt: TGTGCCAGCACTGAGGGACAGGGGGCTTGGAATGAGCAGTTCTTC
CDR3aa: CASTEGQGAWNEQFF

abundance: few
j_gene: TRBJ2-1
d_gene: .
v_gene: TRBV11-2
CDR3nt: TGTGCCAGCAGCTTAGATCGCGGGGAGTACAATGAGCAGTTCTTC
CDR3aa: CASSLDRGEYNEQFF

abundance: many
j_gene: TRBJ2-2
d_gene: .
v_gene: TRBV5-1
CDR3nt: TGCGCCAGCAGCCCTAGGGGAGAATCCACCGGGGAGCTGTTTTTT
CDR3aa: CASSPRGESTGELFF

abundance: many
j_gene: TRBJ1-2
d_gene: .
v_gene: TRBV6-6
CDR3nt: TGTGCCAGCAGTTACAACAGCCGATCTAACTATGGCTACACCTTC
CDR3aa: CASSYNSRSNYGYTF

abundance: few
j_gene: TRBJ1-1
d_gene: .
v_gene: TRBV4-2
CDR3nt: TGTGCCAGCAGCCAAGATACCAGGGCTCCAGCTTTCTTT
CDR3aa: CASSQDTRAPAFF

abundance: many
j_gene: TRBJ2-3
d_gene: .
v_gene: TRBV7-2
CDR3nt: TGTGCCAGCAGCTTGGGCAGCCACACAGATACGCAGTATTTT
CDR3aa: CASSLGSHTDTQYF

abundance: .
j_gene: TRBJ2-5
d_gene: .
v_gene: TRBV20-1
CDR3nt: TGCAGTGCTAGAGACGGGCAGGACTCCCAAGAGACCCAGTACTTC
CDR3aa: CSARDGQDSQETQYF

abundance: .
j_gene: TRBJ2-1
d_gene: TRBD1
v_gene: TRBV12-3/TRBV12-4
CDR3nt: TGTGCCAGCAGATTGACAGGGGTTCGCGCTGAGCAGTTCTTC
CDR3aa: CASRLTGVRAEQFF

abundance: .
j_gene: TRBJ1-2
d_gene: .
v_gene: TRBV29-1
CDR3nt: TGCAGCGTTGCGTACGGGGACTATGGCTACACCTTC
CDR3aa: CSVAYGDYGYTF

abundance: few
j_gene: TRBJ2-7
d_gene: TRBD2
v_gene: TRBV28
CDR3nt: TGTGCCAGCAACAGAAGCGGGAGACTCTACGAGCAGTACTTC
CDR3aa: CASNRSGRLYEQYF

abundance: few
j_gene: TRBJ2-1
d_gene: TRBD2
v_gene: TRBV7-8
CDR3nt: TGTGCCACCGAGACTAGCGGGAAGCTCAGTGAGCAGTTCTTC
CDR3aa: CATETSGKLSEQFF

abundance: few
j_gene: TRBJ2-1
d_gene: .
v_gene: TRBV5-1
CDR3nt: TGCGCCAGCAGCCCCCGGGGTGAGGGGATGAACAATGAGCAGTTCTTC
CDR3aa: CASSPRGEGMNNEQFF

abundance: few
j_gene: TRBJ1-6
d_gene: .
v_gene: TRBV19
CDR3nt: TGTGCCAGTAGTCACCCGGCAGGGTGGCATTCACCCCTCCACTTT
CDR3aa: CASSHPAGWHSPLHF

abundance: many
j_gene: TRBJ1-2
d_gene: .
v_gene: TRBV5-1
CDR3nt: TGCGCCAGCAGCCAAGGGGCCCAGAACTATGGCTACACCTTC
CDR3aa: CASSQGAQNYGYTF

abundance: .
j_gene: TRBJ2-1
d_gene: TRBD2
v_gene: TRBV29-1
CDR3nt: TGCAGCGTGGGGGGTGGACTAGCGGGAGGAGGTTACAATGAGCAGTTCTTC
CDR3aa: CSVGGGLAGGGYNEQFF

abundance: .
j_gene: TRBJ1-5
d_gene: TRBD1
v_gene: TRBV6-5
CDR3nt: TGTGCCAGCAGTTGGGACAGGGGGGGCAATCAGCCCCAGCATTTT
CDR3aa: CASSWDRGGNQPQHF

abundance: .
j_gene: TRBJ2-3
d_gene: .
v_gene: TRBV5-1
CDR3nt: TGCGCCAGCAGCTTGGACAGGGTAAAGTCAGATACGCAGTATTTT
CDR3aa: CASSLDRVKSDTQYF

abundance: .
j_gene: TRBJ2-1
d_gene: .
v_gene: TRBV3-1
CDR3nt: TGTGCCAGCAGCCAAGATGAAGGGGGTCCATTATTCTTC
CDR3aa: CASSQDEGGPLFF

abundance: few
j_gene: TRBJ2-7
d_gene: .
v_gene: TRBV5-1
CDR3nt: TGCGCCAGCAGCCTGAGGGACGAGTACGAGCAGTACTTC
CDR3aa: CASSLRDEYEQYF

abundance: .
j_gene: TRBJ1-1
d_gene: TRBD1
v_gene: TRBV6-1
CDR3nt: TGTGCCAGCAGTCCCAGACAGGGGGTGAACACTGAAGCTTTCTTT
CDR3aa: CASSPRQGVNTEAFF

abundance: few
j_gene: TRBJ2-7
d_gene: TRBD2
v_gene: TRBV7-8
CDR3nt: TGTGCCAGCAGTTTTGGGACTAGCGGGAACCAAATCTACGAGCAGTACTTC
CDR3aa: CASSFGTSGNQIYEQYF

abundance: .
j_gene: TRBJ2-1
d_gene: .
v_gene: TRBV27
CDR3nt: TGTGCCAGCAACAAACTTCTTTCCTCCAGCGATGAGCAGTTCTTC
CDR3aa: CASNKLLSSSDEQFF

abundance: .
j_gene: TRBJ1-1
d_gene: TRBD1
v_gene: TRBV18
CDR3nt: TGTGCCAGCTCACCACCCCTTCCCAACAGGGGAAGGACTGAAGCTTTCTTT
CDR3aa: CASSPPLPNRGRTEAFF

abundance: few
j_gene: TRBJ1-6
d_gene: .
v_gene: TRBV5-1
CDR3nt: TGCGCCAGCAGCTTGGACGGCGGTGGTTCACCCCTCCACTTT
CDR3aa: CASSLDGGGSPLHF

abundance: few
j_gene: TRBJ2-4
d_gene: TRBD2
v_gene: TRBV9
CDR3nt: TGTGCCAGCAGCAGTGGGACCAGCGGGAGTGGGAACATTCAGTACTTC
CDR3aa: CASSSGTSGSGNIQYF

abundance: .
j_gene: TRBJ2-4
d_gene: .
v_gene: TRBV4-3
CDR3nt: TGCGCCAGCAGCCAAGAAATGTTCCGGGGCAACATTCAGTACTTC
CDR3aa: CASSQEMFRGNIQYF

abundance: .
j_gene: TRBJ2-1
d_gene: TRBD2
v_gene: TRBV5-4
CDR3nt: TGTGCCAGCAGCCCCCGCGGACTAGCGGGAGATGAGCAGTTCTTC
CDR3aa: CASSPRGLAGDEQFF

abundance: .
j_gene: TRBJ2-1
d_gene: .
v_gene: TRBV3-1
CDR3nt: TGTGCCAGCAGCCCATCAGGGATAGCGGTAAACAATGAGCAGTTCTTC
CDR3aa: CASSPSGIAVNNEQFF

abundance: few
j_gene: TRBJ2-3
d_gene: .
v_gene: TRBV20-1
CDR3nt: TGCAGTGCTAGCTCAATCGGGTTGAATACGCAGTATTTT
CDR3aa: CSASSIGLNTQYF

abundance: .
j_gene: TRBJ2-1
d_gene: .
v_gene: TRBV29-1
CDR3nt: TGCAGCGTTGACATGTCAGGGGTCAATGAGCAGTTCTTC
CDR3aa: CSVDMSGVNEQFF

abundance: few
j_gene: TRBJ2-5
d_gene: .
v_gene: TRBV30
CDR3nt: TGTGCCTGGAATCCGGGACCCGGTCAGGAGACCCAGTACTTC
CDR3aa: CAWNPGPGQETQYF

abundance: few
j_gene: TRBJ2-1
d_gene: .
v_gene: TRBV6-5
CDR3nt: TGTGCCAGCAGTTACAGGGCTGGCAATGAGCAGTTCTTC
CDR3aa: CASSYRAGNEQFF

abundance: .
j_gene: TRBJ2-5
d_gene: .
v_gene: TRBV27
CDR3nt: TGTGCCAGCAGTTCTCCCACAGGGAGGGAGACCCAGTACTTC
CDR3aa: CASSSPTGRETQYF